This TCR beta chain was sequenced for a study of blood T cell repertoires in COVID-19. Turning to the study itself: Sample material is recorded as cDNA or gDNA derived from T cells, B-cell-depleted T cells, or PBMCs.

V shed 4 bases and J shed 6 bases, with 13 bases lying between them. Germline assignment: CDR1 SNHLY and CDR2 FYNNEI. The CDR3 has 14 residues. How the authors handled the data: Reference gene primer amplification gave estimated nucleated cell counts. The data were produced by immunoSEQ multiplex PCR, yet TCRdb's version contains in-frame clones alone and is incomplete. Clone size and V and J calls were adopted from that table, with D and trimming inferred from the DNA. Of about 220,000 clones listed, roughly 90% are singletons. The rearrangement joins TRBV2 to TRBJ1-5; possible D gene TRBD1, 5 bases. The receptor comes from a man younger than 45 who had recovered from COVID-19. Specimen: peripheral blood. CDR3 amino acids: CASSVDAGRQPQHF. The CDR3 coding sequence is TGTGCCAGCAGTGTAGACGCGGGGCGTCAGCCCCAGCATTTT.